This T cell receptor (beta chain) was identified during a study of chemoradiotherapy in HPV16-positive cancers. As for the study in general: A couple of HPV16-positive patients' cells yielded candidate HPV-specific clones and common motifs. Whole-study results and caveats: Candidate HPV-specific clones and E7-related TCR motifs grew in tumor during treatment. For HPV16-positive patients, expanding HPV-responsive T cells associated with longer recurrence-free survival.

The CDR3 has 15 amino acids. Trimming removed 6 bases at V and 1 base at J, with 15 bases between. CDR1 is LNHDA, CDR2 SQIVND, per germline (reference sequence). Comments on this clone: Antigen specificity is unknown.

Only in-frame clones appear in the TCRdb table, and some are missing; sequencing was by immunoSEQ multiplex PCR. The table has several thousand clones, over 75% seen once. Over chemoradiotherapy, repertoires were sampled more than once. This sample comprised tumor tissue, obtained from a patient who underwent chemoradiotherapy. This clonotype originated in a human donor with HPV-associated anogenital cancer. The gene calls are TRBV19 and TRBJ1-2; a weak D match, TRBD1 (5 bases). For the CDR3, the DNA is TGTGCCAGTAGAGGATCGGGGGGACTTAACTATGGCTACACCTTC. Its translation is CASRGSGGLNYGYTF.